The subject of this entry is one T cell receptor beta chain. Its antigen is as yet unknown. This record comes from a study of neoadjuvant nivolumab and ipilimumab in lung cancer. Study as a whole: Patients got nivolumab 3 mg/kg on days 1, 15 and 29; combination added ipilimumab 1 mg/kg day 1. Study results and caveats: Resected tumors had greater TCR richness and clonality than uninvolved lung. TCR clonality did not significantly correlate with pathologic tumor regression.

The protocol was immunoSEQ multiplex PCR, while the TCRdb copy is restricted to in-frame clones and leaves out a portion. The sample has roughly 28,000 clones; more than 75% are singletons. This sample comprised tumor tissue, obtained after neoadjuvant nivolumab, alone or with ipilimumab, at or shortly before surgery. This clonotype was obtained from an adult with non-small cell lung cancer.

The CDR3 sequence is CASSLSGKLDEQFF. The CDR3 DNA reads TGTGCCAGCAGCCTCTCCGGGAAACTCGATGAGCAGTTCTTC. The rearrangement uses TRBV9 and TRBJ2-1, with D possibly TRBD2 on 5 matching bases. V lost 4 bases, J lost 8 bases, and 16 bases lay in between. The V gene's germline CDR1 is SGDLS and CDR2 YYNGEE. CDR3 length equals 14 residues.